The 9 T cell receptor beta chains below were found in one sample sequenced in a study of identical twins. TCRdb fed the 5' RACE reads into MiXCR, producing one record per CDR3 protein. The data contain around 290,000 distinct CDR3 sequences, less than 9.5% of them singletons. These sequences were also reported in another study, on yellow fever vaccine responses in identical twins.

The sample consisted of CD8+ T cells sorted from blood. All receptors come from a woman between 18 and 30 years old in good health.

This clonotype was counted ten times or more. The gene calls are TRBV10-3 and TRBJ2-2, with D uncertain. CDR3 length equals 13 residues. Germline V gives CDR1 ENHRY, CDR2 SYGVKD. V dropped 11 bases and J dropped 7 bases, with 17 bases sitting between them. The CDR3 loop reads CAAGQYSGGELFF. CDR3 sequence (DNA): TGTGCCGCTGGCCAGTATTCTGGCGGGGAGCTGTTTTTT.

The chain carries TRBV6-1 and TRBJ2-2; D is unclear. The V end lost 7 bases, the J end lost 1 base, and 10 bases lay between the germline ends. This CDR3 comprises 14 residues. CDR1 and CDR2 from the germline V gene are MNHNS and SASEGT. CDR3 sequence reads: CASTFSENTGELFF. The CDR3 DNA sequence: TGTGCCAGCACCTTTTCAGAGAACACCGGGGAGCTGTTTTTT.

Many counts were recorded for this clonotype. The chain recombines TRBV7-9 with TRBJ1-2, with D uncertain. CDR1 SEHNR and CDR2 FQNEAQ come from the germline V gene (reference sequence). V lost 1 base to trimming and J lost 6 bases, with 9 bases between them. The CDR3 sequence is 13 residues long. CDR3 amino acids: CASSLVAGDGYTF. As DNA, the CDR3 is TGTGCCAGCAGCTTAGTGGCGGGAGATGGCTACACCTTC.

The chain recombines TRBV20-1 with TRBJ2-7; weak D call: TRBD2 (5 bases). V lost 4 bases to trimming and J lost 4 bases, with 20 bases between them. This CDR3 is 15 amino acids long. Looked up from germline, CDR1 is DFQATT and CDR2 is SNEGSKA (reference sequence). CDR3 in amino acids: CSANSDGSAGYEQYF. In DNA form, the CDR3 reads TGCAGTGCTAACTCCGATGGGAGCGCCGGATACGAGCAGTACTTC.

The J gene is TRBJ2-6, the V gene TRBV19; 7 nucleotides agree with TRBD1. V shed 6 bases and J 0 bases; nucleotides not matched to a gene: 11. Germline CDR1 LNHDA, CDR2 SQIVND (reference sequence). The CDR3 contains 18 residues. The CDR3 region is CASSEDRALISGANVLTF. As DNA, the CDR3 is TGTGCCAGTAGCGAAGACAGGGCCCTTATCTCTGGGGCCAACGTCCTGACTTTC.

There are many counts of this clonotype. The rearrangement joins TRBV20-1 to TRBJ2-7; TRBD2 might be the D (5 bases). Deletions cut 0 bases from V and 3 bases from J, with 9 bases between. Germline V CDR1 and CDR2: DFQATT, SNEGSKA (reference sequence). The CDR3 is 13 residues long. DNA of the CDR3: TGCAGTGCTAGAGACATGGGGAGCTACGAGCAGTACTTC. Translated: CSARDMGSYEQYF.

This chain links TRBV11-2 with TRBJ2-5, with 7 bases aligning to TRBD1. Germline-derived CDR1 and CDR2 are SGHAT and FQNNGV. The CDR3 extends over 18 amino acids. The V and J ends lost 0 bases and 1 base, in that order; junction bases with no gene match: 11. The CDR3 protein is CASSLDLRGGASQETQYF. The CDR3 region has the DNA TGTGCCAGCAGCTTAGATCTCAGAGGGGGCGCGTCCCAAGAGACCCAGTACTTC.

This clonotype was detected ten times or more. The rearrangement uses TRBV4-3 and TRBJ2-7; either TRBD1 or TRBD2 may supply D (5 bases each). V dropped 0 bases and J dropped 2 bases, with 11 bases sitting between them. This CDR3 has 15 amino acids. Germline CDR1 is LGHNA and CDR2 is YSLEER. CDR3 DNA: TGCGCCAGCAGCCAAGAAGATGGGACCACCTACGAGCAGTACTTC. This translates into CASSQEDGTTYEQYF.

The rearrangement links TRBV4-3 to TRBJ2-7; D is undetermined. Trimming cost V 0 bases and J 4 bases, with 10 bases left between them. This CDR3 contains 14 residues. The V gene's germline CDR1 is LGHNA and CDR2 YSLEER. CDR3 bases: TGCGCCAGCAGCCAAGATGCATCCGGGTACGAGCAGTACTTC. This sequence encodes CASSQDASGYEQYF.